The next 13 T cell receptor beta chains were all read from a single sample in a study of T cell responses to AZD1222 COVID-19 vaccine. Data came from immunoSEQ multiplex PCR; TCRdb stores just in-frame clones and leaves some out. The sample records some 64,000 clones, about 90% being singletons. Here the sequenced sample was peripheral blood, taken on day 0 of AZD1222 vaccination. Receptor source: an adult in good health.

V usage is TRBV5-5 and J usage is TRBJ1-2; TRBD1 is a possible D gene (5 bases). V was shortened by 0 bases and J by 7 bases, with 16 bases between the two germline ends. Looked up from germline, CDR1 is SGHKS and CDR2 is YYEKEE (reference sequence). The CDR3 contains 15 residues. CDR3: CASSLGFQGSSGYTF. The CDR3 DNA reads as TGTGCCAGCAGCTTGGGGTTCCAGGGCAGTAGTGGCTACACCTTC.

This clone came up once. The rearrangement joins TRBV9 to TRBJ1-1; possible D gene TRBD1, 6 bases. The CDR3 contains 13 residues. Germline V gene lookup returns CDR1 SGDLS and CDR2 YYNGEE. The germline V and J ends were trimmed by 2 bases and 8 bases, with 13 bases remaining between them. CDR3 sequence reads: CASSVVPGTEAFF. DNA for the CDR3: TGTGCCAGCAGCGTCGTACCCGGGACAGAAGCTTTCTTT.

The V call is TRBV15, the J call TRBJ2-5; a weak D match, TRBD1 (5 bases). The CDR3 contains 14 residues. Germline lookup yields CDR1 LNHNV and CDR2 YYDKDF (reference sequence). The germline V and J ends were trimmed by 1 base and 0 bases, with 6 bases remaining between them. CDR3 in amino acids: CATSRGQYQETQYF. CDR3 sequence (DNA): TGTGCCACCAGCAGAGGACAGTACCAAGAGACCCAGTACTTC.

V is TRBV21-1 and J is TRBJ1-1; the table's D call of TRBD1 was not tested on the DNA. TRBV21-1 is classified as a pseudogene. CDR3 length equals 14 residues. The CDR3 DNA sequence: TGTGCCAGCAGTCTACAGGGGGCGAACACTGAAGCTTTCTTT. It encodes CASSLQGANTEAFF.

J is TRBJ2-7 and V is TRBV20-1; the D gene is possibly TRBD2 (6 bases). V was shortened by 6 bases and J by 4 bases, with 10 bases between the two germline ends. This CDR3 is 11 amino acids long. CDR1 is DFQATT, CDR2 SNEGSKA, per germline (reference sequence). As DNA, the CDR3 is TGCAGTGCCGCTAGCGAGTACGAGCAGTACTTC. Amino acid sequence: CSAASEYEQYF.

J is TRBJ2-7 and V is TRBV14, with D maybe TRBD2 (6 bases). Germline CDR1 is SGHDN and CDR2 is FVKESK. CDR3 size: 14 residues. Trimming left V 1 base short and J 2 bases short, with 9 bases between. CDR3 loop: CASSQVSGAYEQYF. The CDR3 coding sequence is TGTGCCAGCAGCCAAGTTTCGGGGGCCTACGAGCAGTACTTC.

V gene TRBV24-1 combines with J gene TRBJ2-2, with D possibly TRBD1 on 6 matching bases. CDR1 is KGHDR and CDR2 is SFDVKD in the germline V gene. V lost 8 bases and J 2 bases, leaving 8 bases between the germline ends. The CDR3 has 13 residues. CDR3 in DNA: TGTGCCACCACAGGGGCAAACACCGGGGAGCTGTTTTTT. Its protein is CATTGANTGELFF.

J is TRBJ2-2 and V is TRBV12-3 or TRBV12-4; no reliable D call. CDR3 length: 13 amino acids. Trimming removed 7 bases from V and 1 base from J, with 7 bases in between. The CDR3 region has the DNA TGTGCCAGCAAGCCGGAGAACACCGGGGAGCTGTTTTTT. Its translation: CASKPENTGELFF.

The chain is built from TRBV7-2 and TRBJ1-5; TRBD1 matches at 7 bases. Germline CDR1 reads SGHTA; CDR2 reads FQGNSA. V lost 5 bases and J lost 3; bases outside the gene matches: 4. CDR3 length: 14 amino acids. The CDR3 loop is CASSQGGYNQPQHF. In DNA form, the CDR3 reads TGTGCCAGCAGCCAGGGGGGTTACAATCAGCCCCAGCATTTT.

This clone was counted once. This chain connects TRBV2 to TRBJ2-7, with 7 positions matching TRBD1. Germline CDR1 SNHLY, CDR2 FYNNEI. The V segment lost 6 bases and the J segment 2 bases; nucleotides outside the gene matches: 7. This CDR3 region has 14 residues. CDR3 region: CASRRTGAPYEQYF. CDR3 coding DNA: TGTGCCAGCAGACGGACAGGAGCTCCCTACGAGCAGTACTTC.

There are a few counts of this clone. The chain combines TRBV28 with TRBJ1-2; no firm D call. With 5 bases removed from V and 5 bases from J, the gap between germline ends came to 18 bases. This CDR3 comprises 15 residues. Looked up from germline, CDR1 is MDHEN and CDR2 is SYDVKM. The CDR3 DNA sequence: TGTGCCAGCAGTCACCTCGGGTCTACGGGGTATGGCTACACCTTC. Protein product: CASSHLGSTGYGYTF.

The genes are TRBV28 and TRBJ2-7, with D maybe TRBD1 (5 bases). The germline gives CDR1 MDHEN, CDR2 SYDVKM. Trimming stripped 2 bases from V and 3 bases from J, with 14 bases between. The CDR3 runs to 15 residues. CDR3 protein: CASSLGARAHYEQYF. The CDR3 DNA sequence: TGTGCCAGCAGTTTAGGGGCAAGGGCCCACTACGAGCAGTACTTC.

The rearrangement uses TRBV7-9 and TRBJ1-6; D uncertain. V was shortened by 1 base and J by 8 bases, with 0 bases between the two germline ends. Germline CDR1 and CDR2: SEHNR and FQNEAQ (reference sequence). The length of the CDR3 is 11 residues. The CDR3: CASSLDSPLHF. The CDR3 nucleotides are TGTGCCAGCAGCTTAGATTCACCCCTCCACTTT.